This T cell receptor (beta chain) stems from a study of cytomegalovirus exposure and HLA in healthy donors. Both 60 Vbeta primers and 13 Jbeta primers went into the PCR. The assay was immunoSEQ multiplex PCR, and TCRdb's table has in-frame clones only and misses some. The sample comprises 90,000 to 120,000 clones, 77% of which are singletons, and more than 4% rests with the top ten. Germline values: CDR1 LNHNV, CDR2 YYDKDF (reference sequence). V lost 4 bases and J lost 9, with 15 bases in between. The CDR3 is made up of 14 amino acids. The chain combines TRBV15 with TRBJ2-2; TRBD1 might be the D (6 bases). The clonotype comes from a male donor in good health and CMV-seronegative. Material for sequencing was PBMCs. In DNA, the CDR3 is TGTGCCACCAGCACCCAGGGGACCTCCAGGGAGCTGTTTTTT. As protein: CATSTQGTSRELFF.